The present T cell receptor (beta chain) was sequenced within a study of molecular identifiers for immune sequencing clone quantification. The germline gives CDR1 LGHNA, CDR2 YSLEER. The CDR3 contains 13 residues. The V and J ends lost 0 bases and 6 bases respectively, with 6 bases between them. In its sample, this clonotype was seen many times. Its antigen remains unidentified. Previously published methods and listed TCR primers were used for the bulk TCR libraries. TCRdb re-derived calls from the PCR reads in MiXCR, one entry per CDR3 protein. Here the sample spans fewer than 100,000 distinct CDR3 sequences, roughly 23% being singletons. In the sort, naive CD8 T cells were defined as CD8+CD4-CCR7+CD45RA+. Overall study findings and caveats: It was shown that clones above 20 RNA copies held over 99% of effector molecules, but under 1% in naive cells.

The chain has TRBV4-3 and TRBJ1-5, with D perhaps TRBD1 (6 bases). The clonotype comes from a human donor in good health. Some libraries in this study had Jurkat cell RNA spiked in. Sequencing used naive CD8+ T cells from blood, with Jurkat cell RNA spiked in. Specified subset: FACS-sorted CD8+CD4-CCR7+CD45RA+ naive T cells. The CDR3 spells CASSQDRGQPQHF. Written as DNA, the CDR3 is TGCGCCAGCAGCCAAGACAGGGGTCAGCCCCAGCATTTT.